This T cell receptor beta chain emerged from a study of shared clonotypes between healthy human individuals. Notes on the study in general: Estimated richness was generally greater in naive than memory subsets.

The authors' processing: Filtering differed because ImmunoSEQ produced junction-only sequences that carried no quality scores. Some clones are missing from TCRdb's copy, which holds only in-frame ones; the method was immunoSEQ multiplex PCR. The V and J calls and clone size are taken from that table; D and trimming were inferred from the DNA. Among roughly 850,000 clones listed, just over 95% were seen once. Germline CDR1 SGHAT, CDR2 FQNNGV. The CDR3 is 14 residues long. The ends were cut back, 3 bases at V and 7 bases at J, with 13 bases in the middle. CD8 cells classed as naive were CD45RO-negative and positively selected for CCR7, excluding terminally differentiated effector memory CD45RA+ cells. This clone was observed once. Its antigen is not known.

V is TRBV11-2 and J is TRBJ2-1; the D gene is possibly TRBD2 (5 bases). The TCR comes from a young man in good health. Sequencing was done on a sample of naive CD8+ T cells sorted from blood. This CDR3 is CASSLGPDFNEQFF. The CDR3 DNA reads as TGTGCCAGCAGCTTGGGTCCGGACTTTAATGAGCAGTTCTTC.